The text below deals with one T cell receptor (beta chain). The germline V and J ends were trimmed by 4 bases and 2 bases, with 13 bases remaining between them. Per the germline V gene, CDR1 is SGHRS and CDR2 is YFSETQ. This CDR3 has 14 amino acids. Original data processing: Scientists estimated how many nucleated cells there were by amplifying reference gene primers. Clones were sequenced by immunoSEQ multiplex PCR, and TCRdb holds only the in-frame ones, with some missing. V, J and clone size derive from that table, while D and trimming were established from the DNA sequence. The table records 110,000 or so clones, less than 85% of them present only once. The data are from a study of blood T cell repertoires in COVID-19. Turning to the study itself: Acute and convalescent COVID-19 specimens originated in the United States, Italy and Spain. Sample material is recorded as cDNA or gDNA derived from T cells, B-cell-depleted T cells, or PBMCs.

The clonotype comes from a woman aged 55-75 years with acute or convalescent COVID-19. This sequence joins TRBV5-1 and TRBJ2-7, with D maybe TRBD1 (6 bases). The sequencing sample was made of peripheral blood. The CDR3 DNA reads TGCGCCAGCAGCGCAGAGACAGGAACCTACGAGCAGTACTTC. Translation: CASSAETGTYEQYF.